A single sample is the source of the 2 T cell receptor beta chains below, sequenced in a study of T cells in Graves' hyperthyroidism and ophthalmopathy. RNA transcripts gave rise to amplified TCR beta CDR3 regions. HTBI primers were the set used in a first-round RT-PCR of the TCR CDR3. TCRdb independently ran MiXCR on the multiplex PCR reads; one entry per CDR3 protein. The table lists 600,000 to 750,000 distinct CDR3 sequences, roughly 17% of them singletons, with around 15% in the top ten. Sequencing was performed on blood. The receptors derive from a man in his forties or fifties with Graves' hyperthyroidism.

The CDR3 spells CASSLAPTGGTDTQYF. The DNA of the CDR3 is TGCGCCAGCAGCTTGGCCCCCACGGGAGGGACAGATACGCAGTATTTT. The rearrangement joins TRBV5-1 to TRBJ2-3, with 8 bases matching TRBD2. Germline V CDR1 and CDR2: SGHRS, YFSETQ. The CDR3 consists of 16 residues. The V gene end was trimmed by 0 bases and the J gene end by 3 bases; junction bases not matched to a gene: 6.

This clonotype was seen many times. The chain joins TRBV28 to TRBJ2-7; TRBD1 matches 8 bases. This CDR3 has 17 residues. Looked up from germline, CDR1 is MDHEN and CDR2 is SYDVKM. V was pared by 1 base and J by 1 base, with 9 bases of the junction left unmatched. CDR3 DNA: TGTGCCAGCAGTTTATATAGCCCGGGGACAGGATCCTACGAGCAGTACTTC. Its translation: CASSLYSPGTGSYEQYF.